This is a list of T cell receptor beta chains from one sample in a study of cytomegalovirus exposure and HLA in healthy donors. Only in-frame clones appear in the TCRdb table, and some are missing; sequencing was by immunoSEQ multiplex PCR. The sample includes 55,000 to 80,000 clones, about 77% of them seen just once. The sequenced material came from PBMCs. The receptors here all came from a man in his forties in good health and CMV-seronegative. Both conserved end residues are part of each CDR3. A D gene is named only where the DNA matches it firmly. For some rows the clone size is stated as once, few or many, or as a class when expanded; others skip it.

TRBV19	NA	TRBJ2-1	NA	TGTGCCAGCTACGATTACAATGAGCAGTTCTTC	CASYDYNEQFF
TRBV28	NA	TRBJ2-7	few	TGTGCCAGCAGTTTCGGACAGTCTTACGAGCAGTACTTC	CASSFGQSYEQYF
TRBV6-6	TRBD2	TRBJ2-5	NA	TGTGCCAGCAGTTACTCAGGGACTAAGGTAGAGACCCAGTACTTC	CASSYSGTKVETQYF
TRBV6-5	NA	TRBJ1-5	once	TGTGCCAGCAGTTACCTCAATCAGCCCCAGCATTTT	CASSYLNQPQHF
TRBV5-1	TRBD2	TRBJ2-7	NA	TGCGCCAGCAGCTTCGGACTAGGTCCCTACGAGCAGTACTTC	CASSFGLGPYEQYF
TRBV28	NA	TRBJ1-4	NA	TGTGCCAGCAGTCTCGGCGGGGCGACTAATGAAAAACTGTTTTTT	CASSLGGATNEKLFF
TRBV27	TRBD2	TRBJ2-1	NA	TGTGCCAGCAAGACTAGCCCCTACAATGAGCAGTTCTTC	CASKTSPYNEQFF
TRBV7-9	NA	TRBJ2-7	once	TGTTCCACCACAAAACGGGAGAACCACGAGCAGTACTTC	CSTTKRENHEQYF
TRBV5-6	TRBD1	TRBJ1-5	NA	TGTGCCAGCAGCGGTCCGGGACAGGGGACGCCCCAGCATTTT	CASSGPGQGTPQHF
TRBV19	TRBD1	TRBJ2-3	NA	TGTGCCAGTAGTCTGACCGGGACAGGGGGCACAGATACGCAGTATTTT	CASSLTGTGGTDTQYF
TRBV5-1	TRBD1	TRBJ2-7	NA	TGCGCCAGCAGCCTGACAGGGGGCGGAGAGCAGTGCTTC	CASSLTGGGEQCF
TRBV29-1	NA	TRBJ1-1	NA	TGCAGCGTGGTCTCTTTCCGGGAAGCTTTCTTT	CSVVSFREAFF
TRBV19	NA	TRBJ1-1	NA	TGTGCCAGTAGTATAGATCTGGAGTACGGGGTCACTGAAGCTTTCTTT	CASSIDLEYGVTEAFF
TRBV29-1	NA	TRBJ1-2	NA	TGCAGCGCCGAGTTGTATGGCTACACCTTC	CSAELYGYTF
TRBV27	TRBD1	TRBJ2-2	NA	TGTGCCAGCAGTTTAATGGCCCGCGGCAGGGGGACCGGGGAGCTGTTTTTT	CASSLMARGRGTGELFF
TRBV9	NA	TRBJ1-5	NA	TGTGCCAGCAGCCCCGGGGGAGGGGTGCCCCAGCATTTT	CASSPGGGVPQHF
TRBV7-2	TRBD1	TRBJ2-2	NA	TGTGCCAGCAGCTCCTCCGGGACAGGGTCTGACACCGGGGAGCTGTTTTTT	CASSSSGTGSDTGELFF
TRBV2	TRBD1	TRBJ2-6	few	TGTGCCAGCGGGGGCAGGGGGTCACCTGGGGCCAACGTCCTGACTTTC	CASGGRGSPGANVLTF
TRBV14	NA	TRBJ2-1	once	TGTGCCAGCAGCCCAGGACTCGGCCGGGGGTACAATGAGCAGTTCTTC	CASSPGLGRGYNEQFF
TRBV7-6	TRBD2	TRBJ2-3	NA	TGTGCCAGCAGCTTAGACGCGGGGGGGAATACGCAGTATTTT	CASSLDAGGNTQYF
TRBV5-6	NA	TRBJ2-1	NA	TGTGCCAGCAGCTTGGACAGGGCGCGCTCCTACAATGAGCAGTTCTTC	CASSLDRARSYNEQFF
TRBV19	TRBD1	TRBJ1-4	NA	TGTGCCAGTAGTAGAACAACAGGGGGAGCTAATGAAAAACTGTTTTTT	CASSRTTGGANEKLFF
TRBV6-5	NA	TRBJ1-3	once	TGTGCCAGCAGGAACACTGGAAACACCATATATTTT	CASRNTGNTIYF
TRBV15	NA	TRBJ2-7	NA	TGTGCCACCAGCACCATTCTAGGACAGCTGAGCAACGAGCAGTACTTC	CATSTILGQLSNEQYF
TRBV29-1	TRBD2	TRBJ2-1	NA	TGCAGCGTTGAATTAGCGGGAGCGGAATCTTACAATGAGCAGTTCTTC	CSVELAGAESYNEQFF
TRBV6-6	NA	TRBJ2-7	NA	TGTGCCAGCAGTTACTCGGGGCCGTACGAGCAGTACTTC	CASSYSGPYEQYF
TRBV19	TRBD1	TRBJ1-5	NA	TGTGCCACTGGACAGGATAGCAATCAGCCCCAGCATTTT	CATGQDSNQPQHF
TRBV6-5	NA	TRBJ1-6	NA	TGTGCCAGCAGGACAGGTCGTGATTCACCCCTCCACTTT	CASRTGRDSPLHF
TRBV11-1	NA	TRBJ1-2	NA	TGTGCCAGCAGCCGGTTGACAGATTATGGCTACACCTTC	CASSRLTDYGYTF
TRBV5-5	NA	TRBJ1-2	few	TGTGCCAGCAGCTTGGGAGGGAAGCATGGCTACACCTTC	CASSLGGKHGYTF
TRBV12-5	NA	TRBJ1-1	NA	TGTGCTAGTGGTTTAGGAACAGGCAGAATGAACACTGAAGCTTTCTTT	CASGLGTGRMNTEAFF
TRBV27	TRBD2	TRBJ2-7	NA	TGTGCCAGCAGTTTAAACCCTCCGGGAGGAAACGAGCAGTACTTC	CASSLNPPGGNEQYF